This T cell receptor (beta chain) was documented in a study of T cells in Graves' hyperthyroidism and ophthalmopathy. The wider study: The initial diagnosis was the point when peripheral blood was collected, ahead of any treatment.

The CDR3 consists of 16 residues. CDR1 LGHDT and CDR2 YNNKEL come from the germline V gene (reference sequence). V was clipped by 4 bases and J by 7 bases; unmatched bases: 12. Template material for amplifying TCR beta CDR3 regions consisted of RNA transcripts. With the HTBI primer set, the TCR CDR3 went through a first round of RT-PCR. MiXCR, run by TCRdb on the multiplex PCR reads, gives a single entry per CDR3 protein. The sample carries a few hundred thousand distinct CDR3 sequences, about 22% recorded once. The source is a woman in her 70s with Graves' ophthalmopathy. Sequencing used blood. The chain is built from TRBV3-1 and TRBJ1-2; 10 bases align to TRBD1. The CDR3 coding sequence is TGTGCCAGCAGCCGACCGACAGGGGGCGCGAGAATTGGCTACACCTTC. Translating gives CASSRPTGGARIGYTF.